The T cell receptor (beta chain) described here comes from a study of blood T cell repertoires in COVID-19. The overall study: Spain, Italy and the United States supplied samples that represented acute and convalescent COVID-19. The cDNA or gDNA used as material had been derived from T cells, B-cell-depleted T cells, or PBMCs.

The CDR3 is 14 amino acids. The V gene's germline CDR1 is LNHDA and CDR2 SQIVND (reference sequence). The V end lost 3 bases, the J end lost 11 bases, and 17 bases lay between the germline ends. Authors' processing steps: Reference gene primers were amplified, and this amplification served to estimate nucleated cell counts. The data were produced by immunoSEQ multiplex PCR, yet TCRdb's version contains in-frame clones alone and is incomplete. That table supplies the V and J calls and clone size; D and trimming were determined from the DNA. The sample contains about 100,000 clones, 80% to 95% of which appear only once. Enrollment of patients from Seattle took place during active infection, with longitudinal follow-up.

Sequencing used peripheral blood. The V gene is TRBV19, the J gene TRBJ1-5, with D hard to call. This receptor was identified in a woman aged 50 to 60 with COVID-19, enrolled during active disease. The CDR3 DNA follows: TGTGCCAGTAGTATGTGGCGGGCCGTCTCGTCCCAGCATTTT. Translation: CASSMWRAVSSQHF.